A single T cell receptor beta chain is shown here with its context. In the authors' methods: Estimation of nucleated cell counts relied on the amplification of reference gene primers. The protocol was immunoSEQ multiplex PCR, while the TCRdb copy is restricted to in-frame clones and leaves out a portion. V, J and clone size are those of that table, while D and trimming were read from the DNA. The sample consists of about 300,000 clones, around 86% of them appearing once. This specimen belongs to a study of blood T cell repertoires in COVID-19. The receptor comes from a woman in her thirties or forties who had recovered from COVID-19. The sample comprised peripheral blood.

Here the CDR3 DNA reads TGTGCCAGCAGTCGACAGGGGGCCCTCTATGGCTACACCTTC. It yields the protein CASSRQGALYGYTF. The chain combines TRBV2 with TRBJ1-2; 10 bases fit TRBD1. The J segment lost 4 bases and the V segment lost 5 bases, leaving 4 bases of the junction unmatched. This CDR3 region has 14 residues. Germline V gives CDR1 SNHLY, CDR2 FYNNEI.